The 32 T cell receptor beta chains below come from one sample, sequenced in a study of shared clonotypes between healthy human individuals. Sequencing was performed with immunoSEQ multiplex PCR; in TCRdb, only in-frame clones are kept and a portion is missing. The sample holds roughly 2 million clones; 85% to 95% are singletons and the top ten take about 0.13%. Sequenced input: naive CD4+ T cells sorted from blood. Regarding subset: CD45RA+ positively selected. These TCRs come from a man in his late teens or twenties in good health.

In DNA, the CDR3 is TGTGCCAGCAGTCGCGACAGGGGGCCCAACTATGGCTACACCTTC. Translated: CASSRDRGPNYGYTF. The genes are TRBV28 and TRBJ1-2; 10 bases map to TRBD1. Germline V gives CDR1 MDHEN, CDR2 SYDVKM. The CDR3 length is 15 residues. Losses at the gene ends were 5 bases for V and 2 bases for J; bases not matched to a gene: 5.

The chain carries TRBV5-1 and TRBJ2-4, with TRBD1 matching 7 bases. The V gene's germline CDR1 is SGHRS and CDR2 YFSETQ. CDR3 length equals 19 residues. V lost 0 bases, J lost 1 base, and 13 bases stayed unmatched. The CDR3: CASSLGTLGQPLAKNIQYF. CDR3 in DNA: TGCGCCAGCAGCTTGGGCACCCTGGGACAGCCCTTGGCCAAAAACATTCAGTACTTC.

The rearrangement joins TRBV5-1 to TRBJ1-6; 8 nucleotides align to TRBD1. The V and J ends lost 0 bases and 6 bases, in that order; junction bases with no gene match: 11. The CDR3 runs to 18 residues. CDR1 is SGHRS, CDR2 YFSETQ, per germline. CDR3 nucleotide sequence: TGCGCCAGCAGCTTGGTTACTAGGACAGGGAGAGGTAATTCACCCCTCCACTTT. Protein sequence: CASSLVTRTGRGNSPLHF. The entire variable domain, with the rest obtained from reference TRBV5-1 and TRBJ1-6, is as follows: KAGVTQTPRYLIKTRGQQVTLSCSPISGHRSVSWYQQTPGQGLQFLFEYFSETQRNKGNFPGRFSGRQFSNSRSEMNVSTLELGDSALYLCASSLVTRTGRGNSPLHFGNGTRLTVT.

The CDR3 is CAWGTAGNTIYF. As DNA, the CDR3 is TGTGCCTGGGGGACCGCAGGAAACACCATATATTTT. The gene calls are TRBV30 and TRBJ1-3, with D maybe TRBD1 (5 bases). V shed 5 bases and J shed 4 bases, with 9 bases lying between them. Germline V gene data show CDR1 as GTSNPN and CDR2 as SVGIG (reference sequence). The CDR3 is 12 residues long.

This clone is a singleton in its sample. This chain connects TRBV19 to TRBJ2-2, with D uncertain. The ends were cut back, 5 bases at V and 3 bases at J, with 7 bases in the middle. Germline CDR1 is LNHDA and CDR2 is SQIVND (reference sequence). CDR3 length: 13 amino acids. The CDR3 nucleotides are TGTGCCAGTAGTTTCACACACACCGGGGAGCTGTTTTTT. Its translation is CASSFTHTGELFF.

This chain uses TRBV5-6 with TRBJ1-4; D call uncertain. The CDR3 extends over 13 amino acids. V lost 1 base, J lost 7 bases, and 8 bases lay in between. Germline-derived CDR1 and CDR2 are SGHDT and YYEEEE. CDR3 residues: CASSLKDVEKLFF. CDR3 nucleotides: TGTGCCAGCAGCTTGAAGGATGTTGAAAAACTGTTTTTT.

This rearrangement joins TRBV2 to TRBJ2-5; TRBD2 matches 7 bases. The germline V gene encodes CDR1 SNHLY and CDR2 FYNNEI. Trimming removed 7 bases from V and 1 base from J; junction bases left unmatched: 9. The CDR3 contains 15 residues. The CDR3 sequence is CASTLRGGGQETQYF. For the CDR3, the DNA is TGTGCCAGCACCCTCCGGGGCGGGGGCCAAGAGACCCAGTACTTC.

The rearrangement uses TRBV27 and TRBJ1-5; possible D gene TRBD1, 5 bases. V was clipped by 2 bases and J by 8 bases, with 13 bases between them. Germline-derived CDR1 and CDR2 are MNHEY and SMNVEV (reference sequence). The CDR3 has 14 residues. The CDR3 coding sequence is TGTGCCAGCAGTTTAAGGGGAGGTGGAGAGCCCCAGCATTTT. As protein: CASSLRGGGEPQHF.

In regard to this clone: This sample includes further DNA sequences coding for the same CDR3. The genes are TRBV6-5 and TRBJ2-7; D gene ambiguous. CDR3 size: 11 residues. CDR1 is MNHEY, CDR2 SVGAGI, per germline. V shed 5 bases and J shed 6 bases, with 8 bases lying between them. CDR3 amino acids: CASSREGEQYF. The CDR3 bases are TGTGCCAGCAGTAGAGAAGGCGAGCAGTACTTC.

The J gene is TRBJ1-2, the V gene TRBV9; D is ambiguous. This CDR3 spans 13 amino acids. From germline, CDR1 is SGDLS and CDR2 YYNGEE. The V end was cut by 6 bases, the J end by 7 bases, with 16 bases between. The CDR3 region is CASTRETPSGYTF. CDR3 sequence (DNA): TGTGCCAGCACCCGAGAGACACCCTCTGGCTACACCTTC.

The rearrangement joins TRBV11-2 to TRBJ2-3; 12 positions match TRBD2. The length of the CDR3 is 17 residues. V trimming: 2 bases; J trimming: 2 bases; junction bases outside the gene matches: 5. Germline-derived CDR1 and CDR2 are SGHAT and FQNNGV. This chain's CDR3 is CASSLRLAGGITDTQYF. CDR3 in DNA: TGTGCCAGCAGCTTACGGCTAGCGGGGGGGATCACAGATACGCAGTATTTT.

The CDR3 region is CASGGQQNTEAFF. The CDR3 DNA reads TGTGCTAGTGGTGGGCAGCAGAACACTGAAGCTTTCTTT. The chain is built from TRBV12-5 and TRBJ1-1, with D hard to call. CDR3 length equals 13 residues. The germline gives CDR1 LGHNT, CDR2 FRNRAP. V was shortened by 5 bases and J by 1 base, with 8 bases between the two germline ends.

This clone was picked up one time. One end of the junction does not line up with germline, which may come from a read error. CDR3 amino acids: CASSPATSLVSHEQYF. The CDR3 DNA sequence: TGTGCCAGCAGCCCTGCGACTAGTCTTGTCTCCCACGAGCAGTACTTC. The chain links TRBV7-9 to TRBJ2-7, with D perhaps TRBD2 (6 bases). Germline-derived CDR1 and CDR2 are SEHNR and FQNEAQ (reference sequence). This CDR3 is 16 amino acids long.

The J gene is TRBJ2-7, the V gene TRBV6-6, with D perhaps TRBD1 or TRBD2 (6 bases each). V dropped 2 bases and J dropped 3 bases, with 8 bases sitting between them. Per germline, CDR1 MNHNY and CDR2 SVGAGI (reference sequence). This CDR3 comprises 13 residues. The CDR3 loop is CASSYRGVYEQYF. DNA for the CDR3: TGTGCCAGCAGTTACAGGGGGGTCTACGAGCAGTACTTC.

This clone has just one count. The chain carries TRBV7-9 and TRBJ2-5; TRBD1 matches at 7 bases. J was trimmed by 3 bases and V by 4 bases; bases with no gene match: 2. Germline V lookup: CDR1 SEHNR, CDR2 FQNEAQ (reference sequence). The CDR3 covers 13 residues. CDR3 coding DNA: TGTGCCAGCAGCTGGGACAGAGAAGAGACCCAGTACTTC. Amino acid sequence: CASSWDREETQYF.

The rearrangement joins TRBV10-3 to TRBJ2-1, with D maybe TRBD2 (5 bases). This CDR3 has 18 amino acids. V lost 0 bases and J 0 bases, leaving 15 bases between the germline ends. The V gene's germline CDR1 is ENHRY and CDR2 SYGVKD. CDR3 in amino acids: CAISESGAKGSSYNEQFF. CDR3 bases: TGTGCCATCAGTGAGTCGGGAGCCAAAGGGTCCTCCTACAATGAGCAGTTCTTC.

This chain joins TRBV20-1 and TRBJ2-3; the D is unclear. The germline V gene encodes CDR1 DFQATT and CDR2 SNEGSKA (reference sequence). The ends were cut back, 8 bases at V and 6 bases at J, with 3 bases in the middle. The CDR3 sequence is 8 residues long. CDR3 DNA: TGCAGTTCGGATACGCAGTATTTT. Translated: CSSDTQYF.

The chain uses TRBV6-1 and TRBJ2-7; 7 positions agree with TRBD1. The germline CDR1 and CDR2 sequences are MNHNS and SASEGT. J lost 2 bases, V lost 5 bases, and 9 bases had no gene match. This CDR3 contains 15 residues. DNA of the CDR3: TGTGCCAGCAGTTTCACGACAGGGCCCGCCTACGAGCAGTACTTC. Translating it yields CASSFTTGPAYEQYF.

The chain has TRBV19 and TRBJ1-1; no firm D call. CDR1 is LNHDA and CDR2 is SQIVND in the germline V gene (reference sequence). Trimming cost V 3 bases and J 0 bases, with 11 bases left between them. This CDR3 is built from 15 residues. The CDR3 region has the DNA TGTGCCAGTAGTATTTTAGGAAGGCTGAACACTGAAGCTTTCTTT. It encodes CASSILGRLNTEAFF. Full variable domain (rest looked up from reference TRBV19 and TRBJ1-1): DGGITQSPKYLFRKEGQNVTLSCEQNLNHDAMYWYRQDPGQGLRLIYYSQIVNDFQKGDIAEGYSVSREKKESFPLTVTSAQKNPTAFYLCASSILGRLNTEAFFGQGTRLTVV.

The chain combines TRBV18 with TRBJ2-6; D not certain. The germline V gene has CDR1 KGHSH and CDR2 LQKENI. The V end lost 3 bases, the J end lost 4 bases, and 7 bases lay between the germline ends. CDR3 length: 14 amino acids. CDR3 DNA sequence: TGTGCCAGCTCACCCGCCTCAGGGGCCAACGTCCTGACTTTC. Residues: CASSPASGANVLTF.

This clone was detected many times. The chain has TRBV18 and TRBJ1-1; D gene uncertain. Germline V gives CDR1 KGHSH, CDR2 LQKENI. The V gene lost 5 bases and the J gene lost 0 bases, with 7 bases spanning the gap. CDR3 length equals 13 residues. CDR3 sequence reads: CASSTSMNTEAFF. CDR3 sequence (DNA): TGTGCCAGCTCAACCTCTATGAACACTGAAGCTTTCTTT.

The rearrangement joins TRBV12-5 to TRBJ2-5, with 8 bases fitting TRBD2. The CDR3 is made up of 15 amino acids. J lost 2 bases, V lost 5 bases, and 7 bases had no gene match. Germline values: CDR1 LGHNT, CDR2 FRNRAP. CDR3 nucleotide sequence: TGTGCTAGTGGTGTGGCTAGCGGGTCACAAGAGACCCAGTACTTC. Translating gives CASGVASGSQETQYF.

V gene TRBV2 combines with J gene TRBJ1-4; D is possibly TRBD1 (5 bases). V lost 8 bases and J 4 bases, leaving 14 bases between the germline ends. CDR1 is SNHLY, CDR2 FYNNEI, per germline. The CDR3 is 14 residues long. The CDR3 loop reads CASGSTEHNEKLFF. DNA of the CDR3: TGTGCCAGCGGATCGACAGAACATAATGAAAAACTGTTTTTT.

The chain links TRBV5-1 to TRBJ2-6; perhaps D is TRBD1 or TRBD2 (5 bases each). Looked up from germline, CDR1 is SGHRS and CDR2 is YFSETQ. The CDR3 is made up of 17 amino acids. Between the trimmed V and J ends, which lost 4 bases and 0 bases, there was a span of 14 bases. CDR3 in DNA: TGCGCCAGCAGCGTTTTTGGGGGAATCTCTGGGGCCAACGTCCTGACTTTC. This sequence encodes CASSVFGGISGANVLTF.

CDR3 region: CASSHPARGAGELFF. The CDR3 nucleotides are TGCGCCAGCAGCCACCCGGCCCGGGGGGCCGGGGAGCTGTTTTTT. The chain carries TRBV4-1 and TRBJ2-2; 7 bases are shared with TRBD2. Germline CDR1 MGHRA, CDR2 YSYEKL. CDR3 length: 15 residues. V gave up 3 bases and J gave up 6 bases; unmatched junction bases: 7.

The chain joins TRBV10-3 to TRBJ1-2; D gene unclear. CDR3 size: 11 residues. Deletions cut 0 bases from V and 11 bases from J, with 7 bases between. CDR1 ENHRY and CDR2 SYGVKD come from the germline V gene. CDR3 loop: CAISESWGYTF. The CDR3, as DNA: TGTGCCATCAGTGAGTCCTGGGGATACACCTTC.

The V call is TRBV7-9, the J call TRBJ2-7; TRBD2 agrees at 10 bases. The CDR3 consists of 15 residues. Germline values: CDR1 SEHNR, CDR2 FQNEAQ (reference sequence). Trimming took 5 bases from V and 3 from J; bases not matched to a gene: 7. Here the CDR3 reads CASSAGLAENYEQYF. CDR3 coding DNA: TGTGCCAGCAGCGCCGGACTAGCGGAGAACTACGAGCAGTACTTC.

This chain links TRBV13 with TRBJ1-1, with D possibly TRBD1 on 6 matching bases. CDR1 and CDR2 from the germline V gene are PRHDT and FYEKMQ (reference sequence). This CDR3 region has 15 residues. Trimming took off 4 bases at V and 1 base at J, with 13 bases between the two ends. Written as DNA, the CDR3 is TGTGCCAGCAGCTCAGGACAGTACGGGAACACTGAAGCTTTCTTT. It specifies CASSSGQYGNTEAFF.

The gene calls are TRBV5-6 and TRBJ2-2, with TRBD1 matching 11 bases. In germline, CDR1 is SGHDT, CDR2 YYEEEE. V lost 4 bases, J lost 0 bases, and 5 bases stayed unmatched. The CDR3 consists of 17 residues. This CDR3 reads CASSPGQGETNTGELFF. The CDR3 DNA is TGTGCCAGCAGCCCGGGACAGGGGGAGACGAACACCGGGGAGCTGTTTTTT.

As for this clone: The sample has other DNA sequences that encode this CDR3 too. The J gene is TRBJ1-1, the V gene TRBV30, with 7 bases matching TRBD1. Germline assignment: CDR1 GTSNPN and CDR2 SVGIG (reference sequence). The CDR3 is made up of 11 amino acids. Trimming took 2 bases from V and 7 from J; bases not matched to a gene: 1. This CDR3 reads CAWSRTGEAFF. CDR3 DNA: TGTGCCTGGAGTAGGACAGGTGAAGCTTTCTTT. Full variable domain (outside the CDR3, taken from reference TRBV30 and TRBJ1-1): SQTIHQWPATLVQPVGSPLSLECTVEGTSNPNLYWYRQAAGRGLQLLFYSVGIGQISSEVPQNLSASRPQDRQFILSSKKLLLSDSGFYLCAWSRTGEAFFGQGTRLTVV.

V usage is TRBV28 and J usage is TRBJ2-7; D unclear. Germline V gene lookup returns CDR1 MDHEN and CDR2 SYDVKM. V lost 5 bases and J 0 bases, leaving 11 bases between the germline ends. The CDR3 loop spans 14 amino acids. CDR3 DNA sequence: TGTGCCAGCAGTCTGGGATCCCTCTCCTACGAGCAGTACTTC. Translated: CASSLGSLSYEQYF.

The rearrangement links TRBV19 to TRBJ1-6; the D is unclear. The CDR3 spans 15 residues. V was pared by 8 bases and J by 0 bases, with 11 bases between. Germline-derived CDR1 and CDR2 are LNHDA and SQIVND (reference sequence). CDR3 nucleotides: TGTGCCAGTTCGGAAATTGGCTCCTATAATTCACCCCTCCACTTT. Translation: CASSEIGSYNSPLHF.